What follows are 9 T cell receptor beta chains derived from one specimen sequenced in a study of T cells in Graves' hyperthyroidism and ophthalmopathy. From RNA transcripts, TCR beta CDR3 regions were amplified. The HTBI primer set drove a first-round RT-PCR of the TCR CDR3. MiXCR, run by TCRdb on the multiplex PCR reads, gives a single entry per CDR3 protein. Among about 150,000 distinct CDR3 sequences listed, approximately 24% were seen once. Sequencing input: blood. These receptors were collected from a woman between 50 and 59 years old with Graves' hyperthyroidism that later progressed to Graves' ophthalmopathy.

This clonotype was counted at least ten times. CDR3 sequence reads: CASSPRPGGQPYEQYF. The CDR3 DNA is TGTGCCAGCAGTCCACGACCTGGCGGACAACCCTACGAGCAGTACTTC. The genes are TRBV28 and TRBJ2-7; a possible D gene is TRBD1 (5 bases). V lost 5 bases, J lost 2 bases, and 19 bases lay in between. This CDR3 contains 16 residues. The germline V gene encodes CDR1 MDHEN and CDR2 SYDVKM.

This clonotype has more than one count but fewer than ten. The CDR3 bases are TGTGCCAGCAGACGACAAGGACCGGACACTGAAGCTTTCTTT. Residues: CASRRQGPDTEAFF. The genes are TRBV28 and TRBJ1-1; D is unclear. CDR1 is MDHEN, CDR2 SYDVKM, per germline. This CDR3 region has 14 residues. V lost 6 bases, J lost 3 bases, and 14 bases lay in between.

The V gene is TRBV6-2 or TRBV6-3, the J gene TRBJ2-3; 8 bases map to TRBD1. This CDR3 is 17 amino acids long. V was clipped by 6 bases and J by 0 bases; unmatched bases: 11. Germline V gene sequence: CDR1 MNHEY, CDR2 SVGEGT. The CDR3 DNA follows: TGTGCCAGCAGACCCGCAGGGGGCGCGTCTAGCACAGATACGCAGTATTTT. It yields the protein CASRPAGGASSTDTQYF.

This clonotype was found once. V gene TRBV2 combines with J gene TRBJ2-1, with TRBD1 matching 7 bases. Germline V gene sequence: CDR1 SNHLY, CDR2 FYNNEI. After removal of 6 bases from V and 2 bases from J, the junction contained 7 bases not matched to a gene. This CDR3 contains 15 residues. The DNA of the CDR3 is TGTGCCAGCAGAGTTCCCGGACAGGCCTACAATGAGCAGTTCTTC. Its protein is CASRVPGQAYNEQFF.

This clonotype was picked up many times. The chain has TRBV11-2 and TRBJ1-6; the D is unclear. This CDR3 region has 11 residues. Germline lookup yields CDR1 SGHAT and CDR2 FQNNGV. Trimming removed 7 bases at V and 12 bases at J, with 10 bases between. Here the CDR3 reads CASKTRGPLHF. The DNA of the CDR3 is TGTGCCAGCAAAACCCGAGGACCCCTCCACTTT. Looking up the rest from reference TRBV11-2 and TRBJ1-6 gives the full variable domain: EAGVAQSPRYKIIEKRQSVAFWCNPISGHATLYWYQQILGQGPKLLIQFQNNGVVDDSQLPKDRFSAERLKGVDSTLKIQPAKLEDSAVYLCASKTRGPLHFGNGTRLTVT.

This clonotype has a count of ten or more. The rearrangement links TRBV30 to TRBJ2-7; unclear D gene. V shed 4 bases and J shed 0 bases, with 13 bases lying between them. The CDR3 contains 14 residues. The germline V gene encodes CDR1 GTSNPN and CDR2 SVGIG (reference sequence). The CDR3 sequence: CAWTYLSGSYEQYF. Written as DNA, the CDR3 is TGTGCCTGGACCTACCTTTCGGGCTCCTACGAGCAGTACTTC.

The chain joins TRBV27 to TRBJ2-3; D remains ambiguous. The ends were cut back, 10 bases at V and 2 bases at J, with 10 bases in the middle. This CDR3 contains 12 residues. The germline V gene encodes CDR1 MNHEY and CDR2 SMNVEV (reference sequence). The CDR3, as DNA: TGTGCCACCACTAAGGCCACAGATACGCAGTATTTT. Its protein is CATTKATDTQYF.

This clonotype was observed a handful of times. The CDR3 reads CASSHAAGGYNEQFF. In nucleotides, the CDR3 is TGTGCCAGCAGCCACGCTGCGGGAGGGTACAATGAGCAGTTCTTC. The gene calls are TRBV3-1 and TRBJ2-1; TRBD2 agrees at 9 bases. The CDR3 totals 15 residues. The germline CDR1 and CDR2 sequences are LGHDT and YNNKEL (reference sequence). V was clipped by 3 bases and J by 4 bases; unmatched bases: 4.

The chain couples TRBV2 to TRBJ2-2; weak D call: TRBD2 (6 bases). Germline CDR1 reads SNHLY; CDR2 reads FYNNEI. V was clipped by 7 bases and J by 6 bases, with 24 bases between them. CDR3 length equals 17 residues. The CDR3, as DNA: TGTGCCAGCATCCACCTAGGGGCGAGGGAGGCGGCCGGGGAGCTGTTTTTT. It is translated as CASIHLGAREAAGELFF.